The clone carrying this T cell receptor beta chain was found a few times. The study ran its PCR with 60 Vbeta and 13 Jbeta primers. Measured with immunoSEQ multiplex PCR; TCRdb has only the in-frame clones, and not every one. The sample includes approximately 92,000 clones, around three quarters of them seen just once. This record comes from a study of cytomegalovirus exposure and HLA in healthy donors. The sequence derives from a man aged 55 to 70 in good health and CMV-seronegative. Source material: PBMCs.

This chain's CDR3 is CASGTSGSYEQYF. For the CDR3, the DNA is TGTGCCTCAGGGACTAGCGGGAGCTACGAGCAGTACTTC. This chain joins TRBV19 and TRBJ2-7, with TRBD2 matching 14 bases. V was clipped by 11 bases and J by 3 bases; unmatched bases: 3. Per the germline V gene, CDR1 is LNHDA and CDR2 is SQIVND (reference sequence). CDR3 length: 13 amino acids.